These 2 T cell receptor beta chains share one sample of origin, sequenced in a study of blood T cell repertoires in COVID-19. Profiled with immunoSEQ multiplex PCR; TCRdb holds only in-frame clones, not every one. Of 250,000 to 300,000 clones in the sample, roughly 88% are singletons; the top ten hold just under 1%. The sequenced material came from PBMCs or T cells enriched from blood (not recorded which). The receptors come from a woman in her 30s who had recovered from COVID-19.

A remark on this clone: The junction and the germline gene differ at one end; a read error may be behind it. J is TRBJ2-7 and V is TRBV7-7; TRBD1 matches 11 bases. The CDR3 has 13 residues. CDR1 and CDR2 from the germline V gene are SSHAT and FNYEAQ (reference sequence). As DNA, the CDR3 is TGTGCTAGCAGCCCGGGACAGGGGGGCGAGCAGTACTTC. Translated, it gives CASSPGQGGEQYF.

This clone appeared a few times. CDR3 nucleotide sequence: TGTGCCAGCTCACCGGCGGGACAGCGGAATGAAAAACTGTTTTTT. Residues: CASSPAGQRNEKLFF. The chain carries TRBV18 and TRBJ1-4; 7 nucleotides line up with TRBD1. There are 15 residues in the CDR3. The V and J ends lost 3 bases and 5 bases, in that order; junction bases with no gene match: 6. CDR1 and CDR2 (germline): KGHSH, LQKENI. Combining the CDR3 with reference TRBV18 and TRBJ1-4 gives the whole variable domain NAGVMQNPRHLVRRRGQEARLRCSPMKGHSHVYWYRQLPEEGLKFMVYLQKENIIDESGMPKERFSAEFPKEGPSILRIQQVVRGDSAAYFCASSPAGQRNEKLFFGSGTQLSVL.